The clone carrying this T cell receptor beta chain was counted ten times or more. What it binds is not known. This is likely a read error, given that the CDR3 carries no conserved phenylalanine or tryptophan at its end. Time point defined: newly diagnosed GD, antithyroid drugs for less than 3 months. From RNA extracted from PBMCs, the TCR library was made. Patients were from an endocrinology department in Xi'an, China. Combining iRepertoire HTBI primers with Arm-PCR of CDR3 regions, the authors built TCR beta libraries. TCRdb used MiXCR to reprocess the multiplex PCR reads, holding one entry per CDR3 protein. This table has roughly 350,000 distinct CDR3 sequences, approximately 15% appearing once. The data derive from a study of regulatory T cells in long-lasting Graves disease. In the study overall: Antithyroid drug intake by newly diagnosed Graves' patients had lasted under 3 months.

Study-wide findings and caveats: Patients with persistent disease shared 2,900 or so public clonotypes, outpacing the roughly 1,000 shared by new patients.

The germline V gene has CDR1 MDHEN and CDR2 SYDVKM. Trimming cost V 2 bases and J 6 bases, with 8 bases left between them. The CDR3 consists of 12 residues. The data were also submitted as part of a second study, on T cells in Graves' hyperthyroidism and ophthalmopathy. That report adds: Each diagnosis drew on symptoms, thyroxine, TRAb, thyroid ultrasound and orbital computed tomography findings.

The chain employs TRBV28 and TRBJ2-7, with D perhaps given as TRBD1 or TRBD2 (5 bases each). This TCR was recovered from a man aged 40-55 years with Graves disease. The sequences come from peripheral blood mononuclear cells (PBMCs), collected at new diagnosis, from a patient treated with antithyroid drugs. The CDR3 nucleotides read TGTGCCAGCAGTTTAAGGGGACGCGAGCAGTACCTC. It codes for CASSLRGREQYL.